This entry is about one T cell receptor (beta chain). This record belongs to a study of metastatic and nonmetastatic thyroid tumors. In the study overall: Repertoire comparisons spanned blood and tumor or nodule tissue from malignant and benign thyroid patients.

CDR1 is MNHNS and CDR2 is SASEGT in the germline V gene. Trimming cost V 4 bases and J 7 bases; bases outside gene matches: 8. The CDR3 has 15 amino acids. TCRdb ran MiXCR on the PCR reads. The sample lists approximately 9,700 clones, about 30% occurring once. Among the patients, none had received any treatment before thyroid surgery. The sequence came from a female donor with papillary thyroid cancer or a benign thyroid nodule (not recorded which). Some clones in this sample may be carry-over from other donors' samples. The chain links TRBV6-1 to TRBJ2-2, with 8 positions matching TRBD1. The sequenced sample consisted of tumor tissue. CDR3: CASSVVTGAVGELFF. The CDR3 DNA reads as TGTGCCAGCAGTGTCGTGACAGGGGCGGTCGGGGAGCTGTTTTTT.